This T cell receptor (beta chain) was identified during a study of cytotoxic CD8 clonotypes in ibrutinib-treated CLL. Study overall: An average of around 250,000 productive templates and about 100,000 productive rearrangements was obtained per sample.

PBMCs that had been cryopreserved were the source of 1.5 to 2.5 micrograms of genomic DNA for TCR beta libraries. Concerning this clone itself: What it binds is not known.

Assay: immunoSEQ multiplex PCR; the TCRdb copy retains only in-frame clones and omits some. The sample holds about 130,000 clones; approximately 80% are singletons and the top ten take about 5%. Study conclusions and caveats: Measured clonality at baseline was greater than in age-matched healthy donors and tracked with circulating CD8+ T-cell counts.

Trimming removed 3 bases from V and 5 bases from J, with 14 bases in between. Germline loops: CDR1 MDHEN, CDR2 SYDVKM. There are 14 residues in the CDR3. Material: PBMCs, obtained after 24 months of ibrutinib treatment. The chain recombines TRBV28 with TRBJ2-7; D is possibly TRBD1 (6 bases). The clonotype comes from a human donor with chronic lymphocytic leukemia. The CDR3 bases are TGTGCCAGCAGTTTGGGTCAGGGGCTCGACGAGCAGTACTTC. Translated: CASSLGQGLDEQYF.